These 8 T cell receptor beta chains came from one sample sequenced in a study of T cell changes during pregnancy in multiple sclerosis. Profiled with immunoSEQ multiplex PCR; TCRdb holds only in-frame clones, not every one. The table has some 69,000 clones, around 90% seen once. The sequenced sample was peripheral blood, obtained in the second trimester of pregnancy. These receptors were obtained from a female donor in good health, enrolled as a control in a pregnancy study.

This sequence joins TRBV2 and TRBJ2-1; 7 nucleotides match TRBD1. J was trimmed by 6 bases and V by 4 bases; bases with no gene match: 3. This CDR3 is built from 13 residues. CDR1 is SNHLY, CDR2 FYNNEI, per germline. The CDR3 is CASSVDRANEQFF. The CDR3 DNA is TGTGCCAGCAGTGTTGACAGGGCCAATGAGCAGTTCTTC.

The chain carries TRBV7-2 and TRBJ2-1; weak D call: TRBD1 (6 bases). The CDR3 runs to 14 residues. CDR1 and CDR2 from the germline V gene are SGHTA and FQGNSA. V shed 2 bases and J shed 7 bases, with 12 bases lying between them. CDR3 coding DNA: TGTGCCAGCAGCTTACAGGGGTCACGGAATGAGCAGTTCTTC. It specifies CASSLQGSRNEQFF.

The V call is TRBV2, the J call TRBJ2-1; no reliable D call. Germline lookup yields CDR1 SNHLY and CDR2 FYNNEI. Trimming cost V 5 bases and J 10 bases, with 24 bases left between them. The CDR3 has 16 amino acids. The CDR3, as DNA: TGTGCCAGCAGTCCTGAAGGTATAGGCTTAAGTAGCGAGCAGTTCTTC. It is translated as CASSPEGIGLSSEQFF.

Only one count was recorded for this clone. V gene TRBV15 combines with J gene TRBJ2-7; D may be TRBD1 (5 bases). V lost 1 base and J lost 1, with 11 bases in between. The germline CDR1 and CDR2 sequences are LNHNV and YYDKDF (reference sequence). This CDR3 has 15 amino acids. For the CDR3, the DNA is TGTGCCACCAGCAGAGGAGCAGGACATTCCTACGAGCAGTACTTC. It specifies CATSRGAGHSYEQYF.

The chain joins TRBV2 to TRBJ1-2, with D possibly TRBD1 on 6 matching bases. CDR1 SNHLY and CDR2 FYNNEI come from the germline V gene. There are 11 residues in the CDR3. This chain's CDR3 is CITTGNYGYTF. CDR3 in DNA: TGTATCACTACAGGGAACTATGGCTACACCTTC.

J is TRBJ2-5 and V is TRBV5-1, with 8 bases identical to TRBD1. CDR1 SGHRS and CDR2 YFSETQ come from the germline V gene. Losses at the gene ends were 3 bases for V and 3 bases for J; bases not matched to a gene: 7. The CDR3 runs 15 residues. As DNA, the CDR3 is TGCGCCAGCAGCTACCTGGGGACAGGCGAAGAGACCCAGTACTTC. Amino acids: CASSYLGTGEETQYF. The full variable domain, its missing parts supplied by reference TRBV5-1 and TRBJ2-5, is KAGVTQTPRYLIKTRGQQVTLSCSPISGHRSVSWYQQTPGQGLQFLFEYFSETQRNKGNFPGRFSGRQFSNSRSEMNVSTLELGDSALYLCASSYLGTGEETQYFGPGTRLLVL.

The rearrangement links TRBV7-2 to TRBJ2-5; the D gene is possibly TRBD1 (6 bases). Germline V gives CDR1 SGHTA, CDR2 FQGNSA. V gave up 0 bases and J gave up 6 bases, with 14 bases separating them. The CDR3 has 15 amino acids. The chain's CDR3 is CASSLALGGRQTQYF. The CDR3, as DNA: TGTGCCAGCAGCTTAGCGCTAGGGGGACGTCAGACCCAGTACTTC.

This clone was picked up a small number of times. The V gene is TRBV4-1, the J gene TRBJ1-1; D is uncertain. V lost 1 base, J lost 4 bases, and 13 bases lay in between. The germline V gene encodes CDR1 MGHRA and CDR2 YSYEKL. The CDR3 length is 15 residues. CDR3 nucleotide sequence: TGCGCCAGCAGCCAAGTCGGGGTGATGGGCACTGAAGCTTTCTTT. Residues: CASSQVGVMGTEAFF.